This T cell receptor beta chain was sequenced for a study of OX40 agonist ivuxolimab in advanced cancers. At the level of the whole study: The costimulatory receptor OX40 (CD134) was targeted by ivuxolimab, a fully human IgG2 agonistic monoclonal antibody. Intravenous ivuxolimab was administered to patients every 2 weeks at six dose levels: 0.01, 0.1, 0.3, 1.5, 3 and 10 mg/kg. Of the roughly 52 dose-escalation patients, hepatocellular carcinoma was present in around 20, melanoma in approximately 15, renal cell carcinoma in 9 and head and neck cancer in 9. A male proportion of nearly 85% and a mean age of roughly 55 years, ranging from roughly 20 to 80, were recorded for the dose-escalation cohort. Patients were allowed to have had prior anti-PD-1, anti-PD-L1 or anti-CTLA-4 therapy, and approximately 39% of the dose-escalation patients had been treated with checkpoint inhibitors. Partial responses were achieved by three dose-escalation patients, of whom one had hepatocellular carcinoma and two had cutaneous melanoma. The purpose of peripheral TCRbeta sequencing was to test whether ivuxolimab changed TCR sequence diversity and led to clonal T-cell expansion. The monotherapy dose-escalation portion (N ≈ 50 patients) of the phase I ivuxolimab trial is reported in the paper.

Patients with autoimmune disease history or receiving systemic immunosuppression were excluded from the trial. Peripheral blood for TCR sequencing was drawn from every dose cohort at baseline, at cycle 4 day 1 and at cycle 7 day 1. The samples were drawn from a first-in-human, open-label, multicenter phase I dose-escalation trial of ivuxolimab. The trial enrolled adults with locally advanced or metastatic head and neck squamous cell, hepatocellular, melanoma or renal cell carcinoma. Before TCR sequencing, CD4+ T cells and CD8+ T cells were sorted from peripheral blood as separate populations. In its sample, this clone was seen a few times. Its antigen specificity is not known. No per-base quality is available; no much larger clone lies one base away. V is cut back by 6 bases and J by 6 bases, with 14 bases in the junction unmatched. Sequences SNHLY (CDR1) and FYNNEI (CDR2) are obtained from the germline V gene. CDR3 length: 16 amino acids, cysteine to phenylalanine. Only the CDR3 portion is preserved as DNA: 48 bases, with reading frame beginning at the first base.

Beyond this particular receptor, the publication reports: Low levels of normalized T-cell clonal expansion were also shown by some nonresponding patients. The antigen specificity of the clonally expanded peripheral T cells was not determined. At doses of 0.1 to 3.0 mg/kg, clonal expansion of both CD4+ and CD8+ blood T cells was observed from baseline to week 6. In partial responders in the 0.1-3.0 mg/kg groups, normalized peripheral clonal expansion was found to be among the lowest, especially among CD8+ T cells. After ivuxolimab, CD8+ T cells had more expanded clones than CD4+ T cells on average.

For sequencing of the TCRbeta CDR3 region, genomic DNA was extracted from the sorted cells. TCRbeta CDR3 regions were sequenced using the immunoSEQ Assay. The immuneACCESS repertoire file appears here via TCRdb, limited to in-frame rearrangements. These files lack a portion of the clones; in checked studies, under half of the deficit traces to unresolved V genes, and the cause of the others is not known. The table for this sample lists tens of thousands of clones; roughly 90% of them were counted only once. Of the sample, 0.8% to 1.3% falls within the top ten clones. The specimen was CD4+ or CD8+ T cells sorted from blood, collected in a trial of the OX40 agonist ivuxolimab. The receptor's source is an adult with an advanced solid tumor such as melanoma, head and neck, liver or kidney cancer. The chain employs TRBV2 and TRBJ2-3; TRBD2 fits 8 bases in the junction. The CDR3 reads CASSVQPGTSGDTQYF. The DNA sequence is as follows: TGTGCCAGCAGCGTACAACCCGGGACTAGTGGGGATACGCAGTATTTT.